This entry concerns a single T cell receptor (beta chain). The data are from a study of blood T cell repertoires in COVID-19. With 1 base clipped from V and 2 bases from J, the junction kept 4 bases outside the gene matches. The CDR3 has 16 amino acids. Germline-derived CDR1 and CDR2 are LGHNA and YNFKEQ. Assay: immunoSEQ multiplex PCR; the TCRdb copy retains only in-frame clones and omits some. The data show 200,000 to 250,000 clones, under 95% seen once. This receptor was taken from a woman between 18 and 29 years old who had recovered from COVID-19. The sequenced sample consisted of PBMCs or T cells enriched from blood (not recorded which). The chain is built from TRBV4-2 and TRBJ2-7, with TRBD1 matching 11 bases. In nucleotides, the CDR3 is TGTGCCAGCAGCCAAGCGTCGGGACAGGGGGCCTACGAGCAGTACTTC. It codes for CASSQASGQGAYEQYF.